This TCR beta chain was recorded in a study of blood T cell repertoires in COVID-19. Background on the study: T cells, B-cell-depleted T cells, or PBMCs provided the cDNA or gDNA that served as material.

The germline V gene encodes CDR1 KGHSH and CDR2 LQKENI. V lost 4 bases, J lost 3 bases, and 10 bases lay in between. This CDR3 region has 13 residues. In the authors' workflow: Estimates of nucleated cell counts were drawn from the amplification of reference gene primers. TCRdb's copy holds only in-frame clones and misses some; the assay was immunoSEQ multiplex PCR. The V and J calls and clone size come from that table; D and trimming were worked out from the DNA. The sample has about 110,000 clones, 70% to 75% seen once. The chain uses TRBV18 and TRBJ2-7; perhaps TRBD2 as D (6 bases). The sequenced sample was peripheral blood. The TCR originated in a human donor with acute or convalescent COVID-19. The donor label of this sample is uncertain. For the CDR3, the DNA is TGTGCCAGCTCACGGGACTTTGACTACGAGCAGTACTTC. Protein: CASSRDFDYEQYF.